The source of this T cell receptor (beta chain) is a study of beta chain features in type 1 diabetes. At the level of the study: Patient and healthy donor groups were alike in age, gender and cell yields.

From germline, CDR1 is SGHAT and CDR2 FQNNGV. Trimming cost V 5 bases and J 0 bases, with 12 bases left between them. There are 15 residues in the CDR3. Notes on this clone: Its antigen is currently unknown.

The study reverse transcribed the entire isolated RNA, so it sequenced expressed TCRB transcripts. Clones were sequenced by immunoSEQ multiplex PCR, and TCRdb holds only the in-frame ones, with some missing. Of nearly 250,000 clones in the sample, around 68% were seen once. Findings of the study overall: Whether TCRB rearrangement is influenced by HLA type was left unresolved in this analysis.

Material for sequencing was naive CD4+ T cells from blood. The sequence derives from a man aged 25-45 years in good health. The rearrangement links TRBV11-2 to TRBJ2-3; D remains unclear. The CDR3, as DNA: TGTGCCAGCAGCCCCAAGGGCGGAAGCACAGATACGCAGTATTTT. Encoded protein: CASSPKGGSTDTQYF.